Presented here are 32 T cell receptor beta chains from one specimen sequenced in a study of blood T cell repertoires in COVID-19. The protocol was immunoSEQ multiplex PCR, while the TCRdb copy is restricted to in-frame clones and leaves out a portion. The table shows about 330,000 clones, with about 88% occurring only once. The sequencing sample was made of PBMCs or T cells enriched from blood (not recorded which). These TCRs come from a woman aged 25 to 39 who had recovered from COVID-19.

CDR3 amino acids: CASSPWTSGVYNEQFF. CDR3 DNA: TGTGCCAGCAGCCCGTGGACTAGCGGGGTCTACAATGAGCAGTTCTTC. The chain is built from TRBV28 and TRBJ2-1; 12 nucleotides align to TRBD2. V shed 6 bases and J 3 bases; nucleotides not matched to a gene: 6. There are 16 residues in the CDR3. Germline V gives CDR1 MDHEN, CDR2 SYDVKM.

V and J are TRBV7-2 and TRBJ2-7; 9 nucleotides line up with TRBD2. The CDR3 has 18 amino acids. Germline V gene data show CDR1 as SGHTA and CDR2 as FQGNSA. After removal of 0 bases from V and 2 bases from J, the junction contained 11 bases not matched to a gene. Here the CDR3 reads CASSLALRGGSPTYEQYF. In nucleotides, the CDR3 is TGTGCCAGCAGCTTAGCGTTGCGGGGGGGCTCCCCTACCTACGAGCAGTACTTC.

The chain combines TRBV2 with TRBJ1-5; D perhaps matches TRBD1 (6 bases). Germline values: CDR1 SNHLY, CDR2 FYNNEI. CDR3 size: 16 residues. The V and J ends lost 1 base and 3 bases respectively, with 13 bases between them. The CDR3 loop is CASSEGRDRINQPQHF. The CDR3 DNA reads as TGTGCCAGCAGTGAAGGACGTGACAGGATCAATCAGCCCCAGCATTTT.

This chain links TRBV28 with TRBJ2-7; 7 nucleotides agree with TRBD1. V gave up 4 bases and J gave up 6 bases; unmatched junction bases: 15. The CDR3 runs 16 residues. Germline CDR1 is MDHEN and CDR2 is SYDVKM. CDR3 sequence: CASSSLGGEGGLEQYF. The CDR3 nucleotides are TGTGCCAGCAGTTCCCTGGGTGGGGAAGGGGGCCTCGAGCAGTACTTC.

This chain uses TRBV11-1 with TRBJ1-1, with 7 bases lining up with TRBD1. CDR3 size: 14 residues. From germline, CDR1 is SGHAT and CDR2 FQDESV (reference sequence). V gave up 7 bases and J gave up 0 bases; unmatched junction bases: 5. CDR3: CASNPTGMNTEAFF. CDR3 in DNA: TGTGCCAGCAACCCGACAGGGATGAACACTGAAGCTTTCTTT.

This chain uses TRBV28 with TRBJ1-3, with D hard to call. Germline CDR1 reads MDHEN; CDR2 reads SYDVKM. The CDR3 has 14 residues. V shed 3 bases and J shed 0 bases, with 6 bases lying between them. CDR3 DNA: TGTGCCAGCAGTTTCATTTTCTCTGGAAACACCATATATTTT. Translated, it gives CASSFIFSGNTIYF.

The gene calls are TRBV9 and TRBJ2-3, with TRBD2 identical over 9 bases. The trim removed 4 bases at V and 3 bases at J, leaving 9 bases unmatched. The CDR3 extends over 16 amino acids. Germline-derived CDR1 and CDR2 are SGDLS and YYNGEE. CDR3 DNA: TGTGCCAGCAGCCCTGGAGGCGGGGGGGGTACAGATACGCAGTATTTT. Its protein is CASSPGGGGGTDTQYF. Full variable domain (missing parts from reference TRBV9 and TRBJ2-3): DSGVTQTPKHLITATGQRVTLRCSPRSGDLSVYWYQQSLDQGLQFLIQYYNGEERAKGNILERFSAQQFPDLHSELNLSSLELGDSALYFCASSPGGGGGTDTQYFGPGTRLTVL.

The chain recombines TRBV7-4 with TRBJ1-1; possible D gene TRBD1, 6 bases. The CDR3 loop spans 17 amino acids. The germline V gene has CDR1 SGHVT and CDR2 SQSDAQ. Trimming pared 5 bases from V and 2 bases from J, leaving 21 bases between. The CDR3 DNA is TGTGCCAGCAGCCACGGCCCTCGACGGACAGCCAACACTGAAGCTTTCTTT. The encoded protein is CASSHGPRRTANTEAFF.

The chain recombines TRBV19 with TRBJ1-5; weak D call: TRBD1 (6 bases). The CDR3 is 12 residues long. Trimming took 4 bases from V and 7 from J, leaving 8 bases between them. Germline V gene data show CDR1 as LNHDA and CDR2 as SQIVND (reference sequence). The CDR3 bases are TGTGCCAGTAGTACGGGGGGCCAGCCCCAGCATTTT. It is translated as CASSTGGQPQHF.

A single count supports this clone. V is TRBV30 and J is TRBJ2-3; TRBD2 matches at 12 bases. V lost 2 bases to trimming and J lost 3 bases; unmatched junction nucleotides: 3. This CDR3 is built from 15 residues. Germline V gives CDR1 GTSNPN, CDR2 SVGIG (reference sequence). The CDR3 nucleotides are TGTGCCTGGAGTTTGACTAGCGGGGGAACAGATACGCAGTATTTT. Translated, it gives CAWSLTSGGTDTQYF.

This clone was counted between two and nine times. V is TRBV5-6 and J is TRBJ2-3; possible D gene TRBD1, 5 bases. V lost 4 bases and J lost 5, with 20 bases in between. This CDR3 is 16 amino acids long. Germline V lookup: CDR1 SGHDT, CDR2 YYEEEE. In nucleotides, the CDR3 is TGTGCCAGCAGCCCCCTGGGGCCCACCCGCGGAGATACGCAGTATTTT. This gives the protein CASSPLGPTRGDTQYF.

This chain uses TRBV28 with TRBJ1-2; a possible D gene is TRBD1 (5 bases). V was clipped by 5 bases and J by 3 bases, with 13 bases between them. Germline assignment: CDR1 MDHEN and CDR2 SYDVKM. This CDR3 has 14 amino acids. The CDR3 DNA is TGTGCCAGCAGTGGTGGAGCAGGGCACTATGGCTACACCTTC. Translating it yields CASSGGAGHYGYTF.

In this sample, this clone turned up a few times. The CDR3 DNA reads as TGTGCCAGCAGCACGGGGAGACAGGCCGAAAAACTGTTTTTT. This gives the protein CASSTGRQAEKLFF. The rearrangement links TRBV7-2 to TRBJ1-4, with D maybe TRBD1 (6 bases). V gave up 5 bases and J gave up 8 bases, with 15 bases separating them. Germline CDR1 is SGHTA and CDR2 is FQGNSA. The CDR3 is made up of 14 amino acids.

This sequence joins TRBV28 and TRBJ1-4, with TRBD1 identical over 8 bases. Germline V gives CDR1 MDHEN, CDR2 SYDVKM. The CDR3 length is 16 residues. J gave up 0 bases and V 9 bases, and 9 bases lay outside the gene matches. The CDR3 DNA is TGTGCCAGTGCAACAGGGGGATTTGCAACTAATGAAAAACTGTTTTTT. Amino acids: CASATGGFATNEKLFF.

The chain recombines TRBV29-1 with TRBJ1-1, with a possible D match to TRBD1 (6 bases). The CDR3 has 13 amino acids. Per germline, CDR1 SQVTM and CDR2 ANQGSEA. With 3 bases removed from V and 0 bases from J, the gap between germline ends came to 8 bases. The CDR3 region is CSVEGHLNTEAFF. The DNA for the CDR3 is TGCAGCGTTGAGGGACACTTGAACACTGAAGCTTTCTTT.

The chain uses TRBV6-2 or TRBV6-3 and TRBJ1-5; no firm D call. V lost 2 bases and J 10 bases, leaving 6 bases between the germline ends. The CDR3 consists of 11 residues. Germline CDR1 MNHEY, CDR2 SVGEGT. The DNA of the CDR3 is TGTGCCAGCAGTTACGGAGGCCCCCAGCATTTT. This encodes CASSYGGPQHF.

CDR3 in DNA: TGTGCCAGCAGCTTAGTTACCAGGGGTACCTACGAGCAGTACTTC. Translating gives CASSLVTRGTYEQYF. The gene calls are TRBV7-2 and TRBJ2-7; perhaps TRBD1 as D (6 bases). There are 15 residues in the CDR3. Looked up from germline, CDR1 is SGHTA and CDR2 is FQGNSA. The V end was cut by 1 base, the J end by 2 bases, with 12 bases between.

V gene TRBV5-4 combines with J gene TRBJ2-3, with 12 bases identical to TRBD2. Germline CDR1 reads SGHNT; CDR2 reads YYREEE (reference sequence). This CDR3 region has 18 residues. With 0 bases clipped from V and 2 bases from J, the junction kept 7 bases outside the gene matches. In nucleotides, the CDR3 is TGTGCCAGCAGCTTGGTGGGACGACTAGCGGGGGACACAGATACGCAGTATTTT. This sequence encodes CASSLVGRLAGDTDTQYF.

The V gene is TRBV7-9, the J gene TRBJ1-1, with D tentatively TRBD1 (6 bases). Germline values: CDR1 SEHNR, CDR2 FQNEAQ (reference sequence). CDR3 length equals 16 residues. V gave up 5 bases and J gave up 0 bases, with 16 bases separating them. Here the CDR3 reads CASSPRGPSMNTEAFF. CDR3 DNA sequence: TGTGCCAGCAGCCCCAGGGGACCGTCGATGAACACTGAAGCTTTCTTT.

CDR3 sequence (DNA): TGTGCCAGCAGATTTACGGGGGGAGGCAATGAGCAGTTCTTC. Encoded protein: CASRFTGGGNEQFF. This chain uses TRBV7-2 with TRBJ2-1, with 7 bases matching TRBD2. The CDR3 is 14 amino acids. Germline V gives CDR1 SGHTA, CDR2 FQGNSA. The ends lost 6 bases at V and 6 bases at J; junction bases unmatched: 8.

This chain links TRBV20-1 with TRBJ1-2, with D maybe TRBD1 (5 bases). Trimming took off 3 bases at V and 1 base at J, with 6 bases between the two ends. The CDR3 is 12 residues long. Germline V gives CDR1 DFQATT, CDR2 SNEGSKA (reference sequence). This CDR3 reads CSASQGNYGYTF. CDR3 bases: TGCAGTGCTAGTCAGGGTAACTATGGCTACACCTTC.

The V gene is TRBV7-8, the J gene TRBJ1-5, with D perhaps TRBD1 (6 bases). With 5 bases removed from V and 0 bases from J, the gap between germline ends came to 14 bases. The length of the CDR3 is 16 residues. Germline-derived CDR1 and CDR2 are SGHVS and FQNEAQ. CDR3 sequence (DNA): TGTGCCAGCAGCCTAAGGGGGGGGTATAGCAATCAGCCCCAGCATTTT. Protein sequence: CASSLRGGYSNQPQHF.

The V gene is TRBV5-1, the J gene TRBJ2-2; the match to TRBD1 covers 8 bases. Trimming cost V 1 base and J 6 bases; bases outside gene matches: 2. The germline V gene encodes CDR1 SGHRS and CDR2 YFSETQ. CDR3 length equals 14 residues. CDR3 bases: TGCGCCAGCAGCTTGCTGACAGGGGCCGGGGAGCTGTTTTTT. This gives the protein CASSLLTGAGELFF.

The rearrangement uses TRBV6-1 and TRBJ1-2; 10 positions agree with TRBD1. The J segment lost 10 bases and the V segment lost 1 base, leaving 12 bases of the junction unmatched. Germline loops: CDR1 MNHNS, CDR2 SASEGT. The CDR3 runs to 16 residues. The DNA of the CDR3 is TGTGCCAGCAGTGAAGGACAGGGGGCTCCGCGTCTTATCTACACCTTC. This gives the protein CASSEGQGAPRLIYTF.

The chain recombines TRBV3-1 (or the pseudogene TRBV3-2) with TRBJ1-4; no clear D gene. Trimming took 3 bases from V and 5 from J, leaving 7 bases between them. The CDR3 runs to 13 residues. Looked up from germline, CDR1 is LGHDT and CDR2 is YNNKEL (reference sequence). As DNA, the CDR3 is TGTGCCAGCAGCCAGGGCCCCAATGAAAAACTGTTTTTT. As protein: CASSQGPNEKLFF.

The chain combines TRBV5-4 with TRBJ1-4; the D is unclear. CDR3 length: 14 amino acids. CDR1 and CDR2 from the germline V gene are SGHNT and YYREEE (reference sequence). Trimming cost V 0 bases and J 11 bases, with 14 bases left between them. The CDR3 DNA reads as TGTGCCAGCAGCTTGGGGGTAGGAATGGAGAAACTGTTTTTT. Residues: CASSLGVGMEKLFF.

CDR3 in amino acids: CASSPQGDNYGYTF. CDR3 nucleotide sequence: TGTGCCAGCAGCCCACAGGGGGACAACTATGGCTACACCTTC. The V call is TRBV9, the J call TRBJ1-2; 8 nucleotides match TRBD1. Per germline, CDR1 SGDLS and CDR2 YYNGEE. Trimming took 4 bases from V and 2 from J; bases not matched to a gene: 4. This CDR3 comprises 14 residues. The variable domain in full, completed from reference TRBV9 and TRBJ1-2, reads DSGVTQTPKHLITATGQRVTLRCSPRSGDLSVYWYQQSLDQGLQFLIQYYNGEERAKGNILERFSAQQFPDLHSELNLSSLELGDSALYFCASSPQGDNYGYTFGSGTRLTVV.

The DNA of the CDR3 is TGTGCCAGCAGTGAAGGGTCGAGCGTCGACACCGGGGAGCTGTTTTTT. Its translation is CASSEGSSVDTGELFF. The chain joins TRBV2 to TRBJ2-2; D remains ambiguous. This CDR3 comprises 16 residues. Trimming shortened V by 1 base and J by 3 bases, and 12 bases separated the two germline ends. CDR1 is SNHLY and CDR2 is FYNNEI in the germline V gene. Drawing the rest from reference TRBV2 and TRBJ2-2, the complete variable domain is EPEVTQTPSHQVTQMGQEVILRCVPISNHLYFYWYRQILGQKVEFLVSFYNNEISEKSEIFDDQFSVERPDGSNFTLKIRSTKLEDSAMYFCASSEGSSVDTGELFFGEGSRLTVL.

This chain connects TRBV6-2 or TRBV6-3 to TRBJ2-1; 10 bases match TRBD2. Germline CDR1 and CDR2: MNHEY and SVGEGT. After removal of 5 bases from V and 4 bases from J, the junction contained 5 bases not matched to a gene. The CDR3 totals 15 residues. The CDR3 nucleotides read TGTGCCAGCAGTGGGCTAGCGGGGGATTACAATGAGCAGTTCTTC. Translating gives CASSGLAGDYNEQFF.

CDR3 coding DNA: TGTGCCTGGGGACTAGCGGGGGGAGAGACCCAGTACTTC. Translating gives CAWGLAGGETQYF. The V gene is TRBV30, the J gene TRBJ2-5; the match to TRBD2 covers 14 bases. The CDR3 extends over 13 amino acids. V lost 5 bases, J lost 4 bases, and 0 bases stayed unmatched. The germline V gene has CDR1 GTSNPN and CDR2 SVGIG (reference sequence).

The chain joins TRBV30 to TRBJ1-4, with D possibly TRBD1 on 5 matching bases. Trimming took off 0 bases at V and 2 bases at J, with 13 bases between the two ends. The length of the CDR3 is 16 residues. The V gene's germline CDR1 is GTSNPN and CDR2 SVGIG (reference sequence). The CDR3 loop is CAWSVRRGDTNEKLFF. Written as DNA, the CDR3 is TGTGCCTGGAGTGTACGGCGGGGGGACACTAATGAAAAACTGTTTTTT.

This chain connects TRBV10-3 to TRBJ2-7, with 10 bases lining up with TRBD2. This CDR3 spans 14 amino acids. Germline V gene lookup returns CDR1 ENHRY and CDR2 SYGVKD. V was clipped by 7 bases and J by 4 bases; unmatched bases: 7. The CDR3 sequence is CAITPAGGPYEQYF. CDR3 nucleotides: TGTGCCATCACCCCAGCGGGGGGGCCGTACGAGCAGTACTTC.